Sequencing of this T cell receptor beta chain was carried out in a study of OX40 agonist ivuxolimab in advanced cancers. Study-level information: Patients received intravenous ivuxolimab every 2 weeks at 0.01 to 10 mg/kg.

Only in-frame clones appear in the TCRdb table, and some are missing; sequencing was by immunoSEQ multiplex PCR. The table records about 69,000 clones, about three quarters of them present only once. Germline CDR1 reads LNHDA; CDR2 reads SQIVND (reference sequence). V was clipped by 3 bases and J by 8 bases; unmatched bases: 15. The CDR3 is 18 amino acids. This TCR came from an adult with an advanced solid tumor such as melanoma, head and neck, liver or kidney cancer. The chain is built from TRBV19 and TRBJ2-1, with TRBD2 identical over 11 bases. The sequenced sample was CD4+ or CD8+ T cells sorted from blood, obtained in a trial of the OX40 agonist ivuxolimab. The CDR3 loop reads CASSIYPLGSGGADEQFF. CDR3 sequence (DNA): TGTGCCAGTAGTATTTACCCCCTCGGTAGCGGGGGGGCAGATGAGCAGTTCTTC.